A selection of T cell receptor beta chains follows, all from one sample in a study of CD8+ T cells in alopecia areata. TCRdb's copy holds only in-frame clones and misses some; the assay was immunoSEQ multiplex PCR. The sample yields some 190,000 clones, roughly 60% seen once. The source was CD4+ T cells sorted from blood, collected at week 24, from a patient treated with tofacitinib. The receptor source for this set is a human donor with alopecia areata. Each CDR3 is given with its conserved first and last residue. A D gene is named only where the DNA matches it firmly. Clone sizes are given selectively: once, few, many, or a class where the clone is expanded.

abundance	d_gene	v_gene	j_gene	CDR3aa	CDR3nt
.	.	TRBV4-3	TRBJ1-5	CASSLTGGGQPQHF	TGCGCCAGCAGCCTCACCGGAGGGGGTCAGCCCCAGCATTTT
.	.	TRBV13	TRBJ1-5	CASSLSRGNQPQHF	TGTGCCAGCAGCTTATCCAGGGGCAATCAGCCCCAGCATTTT
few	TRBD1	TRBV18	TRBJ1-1	CASSSGTAMNTEAFF	TGTGCCAGCTCATCCGGGACAGCAATGAACACTGAAGCTTTCTTT
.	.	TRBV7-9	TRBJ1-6	CASQRAGENSPLHF	TGTGCCAGCCAGCGGGCCGGGGAGAATTCACCCCTCCACTTT
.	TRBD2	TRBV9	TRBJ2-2	CASSVELAGNTGELFF	TGTGCCAGCAGCGTAGAACTAGCGGGGAACACCGGGGAGCTGTTTTTT
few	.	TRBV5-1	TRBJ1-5	CASSLEGVQPQHF	TGCGCCAGCAGCTTGGAAGGGGTTCAGCCCCAGCATTTT
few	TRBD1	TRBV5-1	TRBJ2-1	CASRWDRGNEQFF	TGCGCCAGCAGATGGGACAGGGGCAATGAGCAGTTCTTC
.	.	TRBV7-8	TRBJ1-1	CASSLQNTEAFF	TGTGCCAGCAGCTTACAGAACACTGAAGCTTTCTTT
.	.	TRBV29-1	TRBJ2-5	CSVQVSARAETQYF	TGCAGCGTCCAGGTTTCGGCACGGGCAGAGACCCAGTACTTC
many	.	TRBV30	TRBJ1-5	CAWSGGDNQPQHF	TGTGCCTGGAGTGGGGGTGATAATCAGCCCCAGCATTTT
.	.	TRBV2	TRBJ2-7	CASSQQESSYEQYF	TGTGCCAGCAGTCAACAGGAGAGCTCCTACGAGCAGTACTTC
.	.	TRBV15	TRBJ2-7	CATSSGTGSEQYF	TGTGCCACCAGTAGCGGGACAGGGAGCGAGCAGTACTTC
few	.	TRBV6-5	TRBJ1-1	CASSERGRGTEAFF	TGTGCCAGCAGTGAGAGGGGAAGAGGCACTGAAGCTTTCTTT
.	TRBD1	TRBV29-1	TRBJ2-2	CSVETGQGLGTGELFF	TGCAGCGTTGAGACCGGACAGGGGTTGGGCACCGGGGAGCTGTTTTTT
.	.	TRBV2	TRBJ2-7	CASRSADSYEQYF	TGTGCCAGCAGAAGCGCAGACTCCTACGAGCAGTACTTC
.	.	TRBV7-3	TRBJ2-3	CASSFSGSTDTQYF	TGTGCCAGCAGCTTCAGCGGAAGCACAGATACGCAGTATTTT
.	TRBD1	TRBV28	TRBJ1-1	CASSPGTGYTEAFF	TGTGCCAGCAGTCCGGGGACAGGCTACACTGAAGCTTTCTTT
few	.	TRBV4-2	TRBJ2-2	CASSQEGNDVGEELFF	TGTGCCAGCAGCCAAGAGGGCAATGACGTTGGTGAAGAGCTGTTTTTT
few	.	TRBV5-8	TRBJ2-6	CASSFGRTELGGANVLTF	TGTGCCAGCAGCTTTGGCCGGACGGAGTTAGGGGGGGCCAACGTCCTGACTTTC
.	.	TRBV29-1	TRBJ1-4	CSVGGPNEKLFF	TGCAGCGTTGGGGGGCCTAATGAAAAACTGTTTTTT
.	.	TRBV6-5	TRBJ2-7	CASRPGRTSREQYF	TGTGCCAGCCGCCCGGGACGAACTTCGCGGGAGCAGTACTTC
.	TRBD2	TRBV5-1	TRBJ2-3	CASSLEGTSGKDTQYF	TGCGCCAGCAGCTTGGAAGGGACTAGCGGAAAAGATACGCAGTATTTT
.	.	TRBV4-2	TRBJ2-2	CASSRGPGETNTGELFF	TGTGCCAGCAGCCGAGGACCGGGGGAGACGAACACCGGGGAGCTGTTTTTT
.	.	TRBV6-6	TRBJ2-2	CAASDTGELFF	TGTGCTGCCTCGGACACCGGGGAGCTGTTTTTT
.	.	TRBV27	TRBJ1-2	CASSLSGDLGGYTF	TGTGCCAGCAGTTTGTCAGGGGACCTGGGGGGCTACACCTTC
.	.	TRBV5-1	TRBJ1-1	CASSLAGMNTEAFF	TGCGCCAGCAGCTTGGCCGGGATGAACACTGAAGCTTTCTTT
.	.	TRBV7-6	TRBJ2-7	CASSLGYSSYEQYF	TGTGCCAGCAGCTTAGGTTACAGCTCCTACGAGCAGTACTTC
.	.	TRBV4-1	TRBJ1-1	CASSQGHRVMNTEAFF	TGCGCCAGCAGCCAAGGACACAGGGTGATGAACACTGAAGCTTTCTTT
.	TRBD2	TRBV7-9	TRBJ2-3	CASSSGLAGTDTQYF	TGTGCCAGCAGCTCCGGACTAGCGGGGACAGATACGCAGTATTTT
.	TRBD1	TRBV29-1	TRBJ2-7	CSVRGQGMHEQYF	TGCAGCGTTCGAGGACAGGGAATGCACGAGCAGTACTTC
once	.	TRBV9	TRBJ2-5	CASSVTPGGAAETQYF	TGTGCCAGCAGCGTAACCCCGGGGGGCGCAGCAGAGACCCAGTACTTC
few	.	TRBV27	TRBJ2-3	CASSHSYRGRGLRTDTQYF	TGTGCCAGCAGCCATTCTTACCGGGGGCGGGGGCTCCGCACAGATACGCAGTATTTT
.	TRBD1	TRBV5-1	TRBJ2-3	CASSLAGTGMDTQYF	TGCGCCAGCAGCTTGGCCGGGACAGGGATGGATACGCAGTATTTT
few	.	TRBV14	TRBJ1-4	CASSHSSHSTNEKLFF	TGTGCCAGCAGCCACTCCTCCCATTCAACTAATGAAAAACTGTTTTTT
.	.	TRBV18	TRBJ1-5	CASSPAGDQPQHF	TGTGCCAGCTCACCAGCGGGGGATCAGCCCCAGCATTTT
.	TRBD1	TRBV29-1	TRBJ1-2	CSVPTLGQGFYGYTF	TGCAGCGTTCCGACTCTAGGACAGGGCTTCTATGGCTACACCTTC
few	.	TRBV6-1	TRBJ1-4	CASSDLRTNEKLFF	TGTGCCAGCAGCGACCTAAGAACTAATGAAAAACTGTTTTTT
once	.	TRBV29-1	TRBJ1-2	CSVILGNGYTF	TGCAGCGTTATCTTGGGGAATGGCTACACCTTC
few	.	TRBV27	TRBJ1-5	CASSLTDNQPQHF	TGTGCCAGCAGTTTAACTGACAATCAGCCCCAGCATTTT
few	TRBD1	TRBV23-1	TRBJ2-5	CASPNLSATGGQETQYF	TGCGCCAGCCCAAATTTATCCGCGACAGGGGGTCAAGAGACCCAGTACTTC
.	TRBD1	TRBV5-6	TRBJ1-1	CASSSGQVRLMNTEAFF	TGTGCCAGCAGCTCCGGACAGGTCCGATTAATGAACACTGAAGCTTTCTTT
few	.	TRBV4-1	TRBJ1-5	CASSQFRDHNQPQHF	TGCGCCAGCAGCCAATTTCGGGACCACAATCAGCCCCAGCATTTT
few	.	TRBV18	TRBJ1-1	CASSPGQQNTEAFF	TGTGCCAGCTCACCGGGCCAACAGAACACTGAAGCTTTCTTT
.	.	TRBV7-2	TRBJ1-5	CASSLAGVRDQPQHF	TGTGCCAGCAGCTTAGCAGGGGTTCGTGATCAGCCCCAGCATTTT
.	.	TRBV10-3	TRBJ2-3	CAISGLRGANTDTQYF	TGTGCCATCAGTGGGCTCCGGGGAGCGAACACAGATACGCAGTATTTT
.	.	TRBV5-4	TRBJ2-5	CASSINPQGKETQYF	TGTGCCAGCAGTATTAACCCACAGGGAAAAGAGACCCAGTACTTC
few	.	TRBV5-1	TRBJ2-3	CASSFGSSTDTQYF	TGCGCCAGCAGCTTTGGGTCTAGCACAGATACGCAGTATTTT
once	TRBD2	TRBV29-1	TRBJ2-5	CSVGASGEETQYF	TGCAGCGTTGGGGCTAGCGGGGAGGAGACCCAGTACTTC
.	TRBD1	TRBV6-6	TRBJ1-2	CASSYGQVYGYTF	TGTGCCAGCAGTTACGGACAGGTCTATGGCTACACCTTC
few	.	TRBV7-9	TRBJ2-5	CASSRTQEGETQYF	TGTGCCAGCAGCCGGACCCAGGAAGGGGAGACCCAGTACTTC
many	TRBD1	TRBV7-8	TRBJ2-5	CASSPSTGETQYF	TGTGCCAGCAGCCCCTCGACAGGGGAAACCCAGTACTTC
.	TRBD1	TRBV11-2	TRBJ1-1	CASTSIGQGNTEAFF	TGTGCCAGCACCTCGATAGGACAGGGAAACACTGAAGCTTTCTTT
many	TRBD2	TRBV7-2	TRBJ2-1	CASSRGGGYNEQFF	TGTGCCAGCAGCCGGGGGGGAGGATACAATGAGCAGTTCTTC
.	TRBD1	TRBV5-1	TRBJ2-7	CASSRAGQGMNEQYF	TGCGCCAGCAGCCGTGCGGGACAGGGGATGAACGAGCAGTACTTC